One sample yielded the 28 T cell receptor beta chains listed below, sequenced in a study of blood T cell repertoires in COVID-19. The data were produced by immunoSEQ multiplex PCR, yet TCRdb's version contains in-frame clones alone and is incomplete. The sample has about 140,000 clones, less than 80% seen once; the top ten hold 3.5% to 5%. Sequenced input: peripheral blood. The receptor source for this set is a woman of 80 years or more with active or convalescent COVID-19.

In its sample, this clone was seen a few times. The CDR3 DNA reads TGCGCCAGCAGCTTGGTTGGCATGAACACTGAAGCTTTCTTT. Its protein is CASSLVGMNTEAFF. The rearrangement uses TRBV5-1 and TRBJ1-1; no definite D call. This CDR3 comprises 14 residues. Germline lookup yields CDR1 SGHRS and CDR2 YFSETQ. Trimming pared 0 bases from V and 0 bases from J, leaving 6 bases between. Full variable domain (remainder filled in from reference TRBV5-1 and TRBJ1-1): KAGVTQTPRYLIKTRGQQVTLSCSPISGHRSVSWYQQTPGQGLQFLFEYFSETQRNKGNFPGRFSGRQFSNSRSEMNVSTLELGDSALYLCASSLVGMNTEAFFGQGTRLTVV.

The chain is built from TRBV7-9 and TRBJ2-2; no definite D call. The germline V gene has CDR1 SEHNR and CDR2 FQNEAQ (reference sequence). V was trimmed by 5 bases and J by 8 bases, leaving 12 bases between them. The CDR3 length is 13 residues. The CDR3 DNA follows: TGTGCCAGCAGCCCGAGCCAAAGTGGGGAGCTGTTTTTT. This gives the protein CASSPSQSGELFF.

The chain combines TRBV28 with TRBJ1-2; TRBD1 might be the D (5 bases). V lost 6 bases and J lost 4, with 12 bases in between. The CDR3 extends over 13 amino acids. From germline, CDR1 is MDHEN and CDR2 SYDVKM. The CDR3 region is CASSSVGAYGYTF. The CDR3 bases are TGTGCCAGCAGCTCCGTAGGGGCCTATGGCTACACCTTC.

In this sample, this clone turned up once. The rearrangement uses TRBV9 and TRBJ2-7, with 11 bases identical to TRBD2. The CDR3 has 15 amino acids. Germline V gene lookup returns CDR1 SGDLS and CDR2 YYNGEE. With 0 bases clipped from V and 4 bases from J, the junction kept 3 bases outside the gene matches. The CDR3 is CASSVGLAGKYEQYF. In DNA form, the CDR3 reads TGTGCCAGCAGCGTAGGACTAGCGGGGAAGTACGAGCAGTACTTC.

The CDR3 DNA sequence: TGCGCCAGCAGCTTTGGAGGGGACAGGATTGATGAGCAGTTCTTC. As protein: CASSFGGDRIDEQFF. V gene TRBV5-1 combines with J gene TRBJ2-1, with TRBD1 matching over 8 bases. V was clipped by 2 bases and J by 8 bases; unmatched bases: 9. Germline V lookup: CDR1 SGHRS, CDR2 YFSETQ. The CDR3 loop spans 15 amino acids.

The chain couples TRBV21-1 to TRBJ1-5; TRBD1 was called by the table and not checked on the DNA. TRBV21-1 is marked as a pseudogene. This CDR3 is 15 amino acids long. CDR3 protein: CASSKGQGACQPQHF. CDR3 nucleotide sequence: TGTGCCAGCAGCAAAGGACAGGGGGCATGTCAGCCCCAGCATTTT.

V is TRBV11-3 and J is TRBJ2-5, with 10 nucleotides matching TRBD2. With V trimmed by 5 bases and J by 0 bases, 3 bases remained unmatched. The CDR3 contains 15 residues. The germline gives CDR1 SGHNT, CDR2 YENEEA. The CDR3 reads CASSVGLADQETQYF. The CDR3 DNA reads TGTGCCAGCAGCGTAGGACTAGCGGACCAAGAGACCCAGTACTTC.

The chain couples TRBV28 to TRBJ1-2; 11 bases agree with TRBD1. Germline values: CDR1 MDHEN, CDR2 SYDVKM. This CDR3 has 18 residues. Trimming at V came to 6 bases and at J to 4 bases, leaving 16 bases not matched to a gene. In DNA form, the CDR3 reads TGTGCCAGCAGAGAACTACCAGGGATCGGACAGGGGGCCTATGGCTACACCTTC. Its translation: CASRELPGIGQGAYGYTF.

The chain recombines TRBV30 with TRBJ1-1; D ambiguous. The V gene lost 1 base and the J gene lost 1 base, with 7 bases spanning the gap. Germline CDR1 and CDR2: GTSNPN and SVGIG (reference sequence). This CDR3 is 13 amino acids long. CDR3 amino acids: CAWSEQSNTEAFF. CDR3 sequence (DNA): TGTGCCTGGAGTGAACAGTCGAACACTGAAGCTTTCTTT.

The V gene is TRBV29-1, the J gene TRBJ2-4; TRBD1 matches at 9 bases. This CDR3 contains 12 residues. The germline V gene encodes CDR1 SQVTM and CDR2 ANQGSEA. V dropped 7 bases and J dropped 8; count of bases not matched to a gene: 6. CDR3 loop: CSGGQGGDIQYF. The CDR3 DNA reads TGCAGCGGGGGACAGGGAGGGGACATTCAGTACTTC.

This clone was seen a few times. The V call is TRBV7-2, the J call TRBJ2-1; 9 bases match TRBD1. CDR1 and CDR2 (germline): SGHTA, FQGNSA. The CDR3 sequence is 17 residues long. Trimming at V came to 0 bases and at J to 1 base, leaving 4 bases not matched to a gene. CDR3 region: CASSLATGGISYNEQFF. The CDR3 DNA sequence: TGTGCCAGCAGCTTAGCCACAGGGGGCATTTCCTACAATGAGCAGTTCTTC.

The chain recombines TRBV18 with TRBJ2-3, with TRBD2 matching over 8 bases. Germline V CDR1 and CDR2: KGHSH, LQKENI. The trim removed 8 bases at V and 6 bases at J, leaving 16 bases unmatched. CDR3 length equals 16 residues. The CDR3 DNA sequence: TGTGCCAGCACCGATGTGGCGGGGGGCTACACCGATACGCAGTATTTT. Its protein is CASTDVAGGYTDTQYF. Full variable domain (missing parts from reference TRBV18 and TRBJ2-3): NAGVMQNPRHLVRRRGQEARLRCSPMKGHSHVYWYRQLPEEGLKFMVYLQKENIIDESGMPKERFSAEFPKEGPSILRIQQVVRGDSAAYFCASTDVAGGYTDTQYFGPGTRLTVL.

This sequence joins TRBV2 and TRBJ1-1; D might be TRBD1 (5 bases). The V and J ends lost 11 bases and 3 bases respectively, with 16 bases between them. CDR1 is SNHLY, CDR2 FYNNEI, per germline. The CDR3 totals 13 residues. CDR3: CASRAGVYTEAFF. The CDR3 DNA follows: TGTGCCTCACGAGCGGGGGTGTACACTGAAGCTTTCTTT.

The chain links TRBV28 to TRBJ1-6, with TRBD1 matching 7 bases. In germline, CDR1 is MDHEN, CDR2 SYDVKM. V shed 8 bases and J 10 bases; nucleotides not matched to a gene: 11. The CDR3 is made up of 14 amino acids. CDR3 sequence (DNA): TGTGCCAGCTGTGACGGAGACAGGGAATCACCCCTCCACTTT. Translated, it gives CASCDGDRESPLHF.

The chain employs TRBV7-2 and TRBJ2-7; 8 bases map to TRBD2. Germline CDR1 SGHTA, CDR2 FQGNSA. V lost 5 bases, J lost 2 bases, and 8 bases stayed unmatched. The CDR3 sequence is 15 residues long. As DNA, the CDR3 is TGTGCCAGCAGCACCAGCGGGGGTAATACCTACGAGCAGTACTTC. Translation: CASSTSGGNTYEQYF.

The chain recombines TRBV4-2 with TRBJ1-3, with D unclear. From germline, CDR1 is LGHNA and CDR2 YNFKEQ. The CDR3 contains 17 residues. V was clipped by 0 bases and J by 3 bases, with 15 bases between them. The CDR3 DNA is TGTGCCAGCAGCCAAGATTCTCTCTTGACGGGTGGAAACACCATATATTTT. Its protein is CASSQDSLLTGGNTIYF.

The chain joins TRBV5-1 to TRBJ2-3, with a possible D match to TRBD2 (7 bases). V was trimmed by 6 bases and J by 0 bases, leaving 17 bases between them. Per the germline V gene, CDR1 is SGHRS and CDR2 is YFSETQ. This CDR3 has 16 amino acids. CDR3 region: CASKDGGHLSTDTQYF. CDR3 coding DNA: TGCGCCAGCAAGGACGGGGGGCACCTAAGCACAGATACGCAGTATTTT.

V is TRBV6-6 and J is TRBJ1-5; 7 bases agree with TRBD1. The CDR3 consists of 14 residues. V dropped 2 bases and J dropped 3; count of bases not matched to a gene: 1. CDR1 and CDR2 (germline): MNHNY, SVGAGI (reference sequence). The CDR3 DNA sequence: TGTGCCAGCAGTTACGGGACAGACAATCAGCCCCAGCATTTT. This translates into CASSYGTDNQPQHF.

The chain combines TRBV28 with TRBJ1-1, with D tentatively TRBD1 (6 bases). Germline values: CDR1 MDHEN, CDR2 SYDVKM. The CDR3 length is 14 residues. V was trimmed by 7 bases and J by 2 bases, leaving 14 bases between them. The DNA for the CDR3 is TGTGCCAGCAACGAGGGGGGGCGAAACACTGAAGCTTTCTTT. Translated, it gives CASNEGGRNTEAFF.

J is TRBJ2-1 and V is TRBV7-2, with 10 nucleotides matching TRBD2. The V segment lost 3 bases and the J segment 4 bases; nucleotides outside the gene matches: 3. Germline loops: CDR1 SGHTA, CDR2 FQGNSA. CDR3 size: 15 residues. The CDR3 DNA reads TGTGCCAGCAGCTTTAGGACTAGCGGATACAATGAGCAGTTCTTC. It encodes CASSFRTSGYNEQFF.

This chain uses TRBV5-1 with TRBJ1-1, with 11 bases lining up with TRBD1. Germline CDR1 and CDR2: SGHRS and YFSETQ. CDR3 length equals 17 residues. Trimming took 0 bases from V and 4 from J; bases not matched to a gene: 8. Written as DNA, the CDR3 is TGCGCCAGCAGCTTGGTAGGACAGGGGGCGATGGGCACTGAAGCTTTCTTT. Its protein is CASSLVGQGAMGTEAFF.

The V gene is TRBV5-5, the J gene TRBJ1-5; D gene ambiguous. Germline CDR1 reads SGHKS; CDR2 reads YYEKEE (reference sequence). V was cut by 0 bases and J by 5 bases, with 18 bases left in between. This CDR3 spans 17 amino acids. CDR3 loop: CASSLATFARVDQPQHF. The CDR3 region has the DNA TGTGCCAGCAGCTTGGCGACGTTCGCGAGGGTTGATCAGCCCCAGCATTTT.

The chain links TRBV2 to TRBJ2-2; 14 nucleotides match TRBD2. CDR1 SNHLY and CDR2 FYNNEI come from the germline V gene. The CDR3 has 14 amino acids. Unmatched junction bases numbered 2, after V lost 8 bases and J lost 6 bases. CDR3 nucleotides: TGTGCCAGCTCGACTAGCGGGGGGGCCGGGGAGCTGTTTTTT. Protein: CASSTSGGAGELFF.

The V call is TRBV7-6, the J call TRBJ2-2; 8 bases map to TRBD2. CDR1 and CDR2 (germline): SGHVS, FNYEAQ. CDR3 length: 16 residues. V was clipped by 2 bases and J by 7 bases; unmatched bases: 9. CDR3 region: CASSLSGGGPVGELFF. The CDR3 DNA sequence: TGTGCCAGCAGCTTATCCGGCGGGGGGCCAGTCGGGGAGCTGTTTTTT.

The chain recombines TRBV21-1 with TRBJ1-5. TRBV21-1 is an annotated pseudogene. The CDR3 loop spans 14 amino acids. The CDR3 spells CARSGGALNQPQHF. The CDR3 nucleotides read TGTGCCCGATCGGGCGGGGCGCTCAATCAGCCCCAGCATTTT.

The chain has TRBV7-9 and TRBJ2-7; TRBD1 aligns across 7 bases. J gave up 0 bases and V 5 bases, and 10 bases lay outside the gene matches. This CDR3 is built from 16 residues. Germline CDR1 SEHNR, CDR2 FQNEAQ (reference sequence). The DNA of the CDR3 is TGTGCCAGCAGCACCACGGGACAGATCGTCTCCTACGAGCAGTACTTC. It codes for CASSTTGQIVSYEQYF.

V is TRBV7-9 and J is TRBJ1-1; D might be TRBD1 (5 bases). CDR1 is SEHNR and CDR2 is FQNEAQ in the germline V gene (reference sequence). The V gene lost 5 bases and the J gene lost 7 bases, with 11 bases spanning the gap. The CDR3 is made up of 12 amino acids. CDR3 region: CASSGTGVEAFF. The DNA for the CDR3 is TGTGCCAGCAGCGGAACGGGGGTTGAAGCTTTCTTT.

The chain is built from TRBV27 and TRBJ1-5, with 10 bases matching TRBD1. CDR1 is MNHEY and CDR2 is SMNVEV in the germline V gene (reference sequence). CDR3 length: 15 amino acids. V was pared by 5 bases and J by 2 bases, with 3 bases of the junction left unmatched. This chain's CDR3 is CASSRDRGGNQPQHF. Written as DNA, the CDR3 is TGTGCCAGCAGTCGGGACAGGGGCGGCAATCAGCCCCAGCATTTT.